This TCR beta chain appears in the sequencing data of a study of shared clonotypes between healthy human individuals. Broader study findings: Roughly 5% of naive CD4 clonotypes were common to a few donors. Compared with memory subsets, naive subsets generally had larger estimated richness.

A CD45RA+ naive subset and a CD45RA-negative memory subset were split from CD4+ cells. Turning to this clone: The antigen is unknown.

The CDR3 is 15 residues long. Profiled with immunoSEQ multiplex PCR; TCRdb holds only in-frame clones, not every one. This sample has 800,000 to 1,200,000 clones, with around three quarters found just once. Sequenced input: memory CD4+ T cells from PBMCs. The subset is: CD45RA-negative fraction. The sequence derives from a man between 18 and 35 years old in good health. Some clones in this sample may be carry-over from other donors' samples. The rearrangement uses TRBV21-1 and TRBJ2-7; no DNA check was done on the table's D call, TRBD1. TRBV21-1 is a pseudogene segment. This chain's CDR3 is CASSKENRGNYEQYF. The CDR3 DNA follows: TGTGCCAGCAGCAAAGAAAACAGGGGGAACTACGAGCAGTACTTC.